This paragraph covers one TCR beta chain sequence. Method: immunoSEQ multiplex PCR; TCRdb's copy keeps in-frame clones and lacks some. The sample has 75,000 to 95,000 clones; approximately 84% are singletons. The source of the sample is a study of control samples from healthy donors and cancer patients. The CDR3 consists of 16 residues. Per the germline V gene, CDR1 is LNHDA and CDR2 is SQIVND (reference sequence). The V and J ends lost 4 bases and 6 bases respectively, with 16 bases between them. This receptor was taken from a man between 65 and 80 years old with lung cancer. The specimen was PBMCs. J is TRBJ1-6 and V is TRBV19; possibly TRBD1 for D (5 bases). CDR3 nucleotide sequence: TGTGCCAGTAGTACCACCGGGACCGGAGTTAATTCACCCCTCCACTTT. Residues: CASSTTGTGVNSPLHF. Filled out from reference TRBV19 and TRBJ1-6, the complete variable domain reads DGGITQSPKYLFRKEGQNVTLSCEQNLNHDAMYWYRQDPGQGLRLIYYSQIVNDFQKGDIAEGYSVSREKKESFPLTVTSAQKNPTAFYLCASSTTGTGVNSPLHFGNGTRLTVT.